This T cell receptor (beta chain) was recovered during a study of technical replicates of blood from a handful of donors (dated by TCRdb to 2017 to 2019). On this clone: The antigen it recognizes is unknown. No qualities accompany the bases; no much larger clone lies one base away.

Library prep was done by the immunoSEQ multiplex PCR assay. TCRdb mirrors the immuneACCESS table, restricted to in-frame sequences. Some clones are absent from its copies; in checked studies, under half trace to an unresolved V gene, and the reason for the others is unknown. The sample includes 85,000 or so clones, with about 94% observed a single time. Around 0.25% of the sample goes to the ten largest clones. The germline V gene specifies SGDLS as CDR1 and YYNGEE as CDR2. V loses 3 bases of germline sequence and J loses 2 bases, and the interval between the two ends is 5 bases. Spanning cysteine to phenylalanine, the CDR3 consists of 12 amino acids. Kept here is only the CDR3 DNA, which spans 36 bases and is read in frame from base 1.

This TCR came from a human donor in good health. Sequenced: T cells isolated from PBMCs. The chain joins TRBV9 to TRBJ1-2; the best D guess is TRBD1, with 5 bases matching. The DNA is TGTGCCAGCAGCGGACAGAACTATGGCTACACCTTC. Its translation reads: CASSGQNYGYTF. The CDR3, completed at both ends by the reference TRBV9 and TRBJ1-2 genes, gives the full variable domain DSGVTQTPKHLITATGQRVTLRCSPRSGDLSVYWYQQSLDQGLQFLIQYYNGEERAKGNILERFSAQQFPDLHSELNLSSLELGDSALYFCASSGQNYGYTFGSGTRLTVV.